This T cell receptor beta chain is from a study of identical twins. Study findings and constraints: The models gave estimates that fell short of the out-of-frame TCR alpha sharing seen in monozygotic twins.

One entry per CDR3 protein, called by TCRdb with MiXCR from the 5' RACE reads. Of about 530,000 distinct CDR3 sequences detected, about a fifth appear once; the ten largest clones hold approximately 0.52%. Only a few counts were recorded for this clonotype. Antigen specificity is unknown. Trimming stripped 4 bases from V and 0 bases from J, with 19 bases between. CDR3 length equals 18 residues. Germline loops: CDR1 MNHNS, CDR2 SASEGT. These data were also reused for a study on yellow fever vaccine responses in identical twins. Turning to that study: As reported, the vaccine T cell response of twins seemed partly convergent and partly personalized.

The TCR comes from a woman younger than 30 in good health. The chain combines TRBV6-1 with TRBJ2-1, with D perhaps given as TRBD1 or TRBD2 (5 bases each). Sequenced material: CD4+ T cells sorted from blood. In DNA form, the CDR3 reads TGTGCCAGCAGTGTCACTTACGGGACCCCGAGCTCCTACAATGAGCAGTTCTTC. Protein sequence: CASSVTYGTPSSYNEQFF.